Ten or more counts support the clone carrying this T cell receptor beta chain. Antigen: not known. These data originate in a study of early T cells in non-severe SARS-CoV-2 infection. Turning to the study itself: RNA in bulk from unsorted whole blood was sequenced, and chains were unpaired.

Study outcomes and limitations: Database matching using VDJdb favored anti-spike CD8 responses, with private and CD4 specificities left missing.

Germline lookup yields CDR1 SGHRS and CDR2 YFSETQ. The V end was cut by 4 bases, the J end by 2 bases, with 10 bases between. The CDR3 length is 14 residues. Unique molecular identifiers (one per individual cDNA molecule) were attached. TCRdb itself ran the 5' RACE reads through MiXCR, one entry per CDR3 protein. The sample has fewer than 60,000 distinct CDR3 sequences; about 4.1% are singletons. The receptor was isolated from an adult who was a healthcare worker with PCR-confirmed SARS-CoV-2 infection or an uninfected control (not recorded which). This chain uses TRBV5-1 with TRBJ2-1; no definite D call. The sequenced sample was whole blood. The CDR3 region is CASSPQPTYNEQFF. CDR3 nucleotides: TGCGCCAGCAGCCCTCAGCCCACCTACAATGAGCAGTTCTTC.